These 32 T cell receptor beta chains originate from one sample sequenced in a study of cytomegalovirus exposure and HLA in healthy donors. Profiling relied on immunoSEQ multiplex PCR, and the TCRdb table lists in-frame clones only, not all of them. There are 100,000 to 120,000 clones in the sample; 88% occur only once, and approximately 1.4% lies in the top ten. The sample comprised PBMCs. These receptor sequences come from a woman between 25 and 40 years old in good health and CMV-seropositive.

This clone was seen only once. V is TRBV7-2 and J is TRBJ1-2; 7 nucleotides agree with TRBD1. CDR3 length: 18 amino acids. V gave up 0 bases and J gave up 3 bases; unmatched junction bases: 13. Germline V gene lookup returns CDR1 SGHTA and CDR2 FQGNSA. CDR3 in amino acids: CASSLASGQPFFYYGYTF. DNA of the CDR3: TGTGCCAGCAGCTTAGCGTCGGGACAGCCTTTCTTTTACTATGGCTACACCTTC.

The chain is built from TRBV15 and TRBJ2-7; 10 bases map to TRBD1. Germline V gene lookup returns CDR1 LNHNV and CDR2 YYDKDF (reference sequence). J gave up 2 bases and V 4 bases, and 5 bases lay outside the gene matches. The CDR3 covers 15 residues. The CDR3 DNA follows: TGTGCCACCAGCAAGGGGACAGGGGTGCCCTACGAGCAGTACTTC. The encoded protein is CATSKGTGVPYEQYF.

The V and J genes are TRBV4-3 and TRBJ2-3; D is unresolved. Trimming took 1 base from V and 5 from J, leaving 7 bases between them. The CDR3 is 13 amino acids. Germline values: CDR1 LGHNA, CDR2 YSLEER. The CDR3 here is CASSQGPGDTQYF. The CDR3 DNA is TGCGCCAGCAGCCAAGGGCCAGGAGATACGCAGTATTTT.

The chain carries TRBV5-5 and TRBJ2-3; D unclear. Germline V lookup: CDR1 SGHKS, CDR2 YYEKEE (reference sequence). The CDR3 is made up of 11 amino acids. Between the trimmed V and J ends, which lost 0 bases and 7 bases, there was a span of 3 bases. Here the CDR3 reads CASSLDYTQYF. The CDR3 nucleotides are TGTGCCAGCAGCTTGGACTATACGCAGTATTTT.

The rearrangement uses TRBV27 and TRBJ2-3; possibly TRBD2 for D (5 bases). The germline gives CDR1 MNHEY, CDR2 SMNVEV (reference sequence). V was pared by 4 bases and J by 5 bases, with 13 bases between. This CDR3 contains 14 residues. The CDR3 DNA reads as TGTGCCAGCAGTTCCCCGAACGCGGGAGATACGCAGTATTTT. Protein sequence: CASSSPNAGDTQYF.

The V call is TRBV7-9, the J call TRBJ1-2; D possibly corresponds to TRBD1 (6 bases). In germline, CDR1 is SEHNR, CDR2 FQNEAQ (reference sequence). The CDR3 is 13 amino acids. V was cut by 1 base and J by 8 bases, with 11 bases left in between. CDR3 nucleotide sequence: TGTGCCAGCAGCTTAGAAGGGACACCCGGCTACACCTTC. It specifies CASSLEGTPGYTF.

The DNA for the CDR3 is TGTGCCAGCGCCCTAATGTTCTCTGGGGCCAACGTCCTGACTTTC. Amino acids: CASALMFSGANVLTF. The V call is TRBV27, the J call TRBJ2-6; D gene unclear. The length of the CDR3 is 15 residues. Looked up from germline, CDR1 is MNHEY and CDR2 is SMNVEV (reference sequence). Trimming shortened V by 8 bases and J by 0 bases, and 11 bases separated the two germline ends.

The rearrangement uses TRBV6-5 and TRBJ1-2; 10 positions match TRBD1. CDR3 length: 13 residues. Losses at the gene ends were 6 bases for V and 8 bases for J; bases not matched to a gene: 6. Germline V gene lookup returns CDR1 MNHEY and CDR2 SVGAGI. CDR3 in amino acids: CASSQTGGGGYTF. In DNA, the CDR3 is TGTGCCAGCAGCCAGACAGGGGGCGGGGGCTACACCTTC.

V usage is TRBV27 and J usage is TRBJ2-2; a weak D match, TRBD2 (5 bases). From germline, CDR1 is MNHEY and CDR2 SMNVEV (reference sequence). There are 15 residues in the CDR3. V lost 5 bases and J 6 bases, leaving 16 bases between the germline ends. In nucleotides, the CDR3 is TGTGCCAGCAGTAACCTAGCAGTTTCCCCCGGGGAGCTGTTTTTT. Amino acid sequence: CASSNLAVSPGELFF.

This chain uses TRBV5-5 with TRBJ1-2; D is unresolved. Trimming took off 0 bases at V and 7 bases at J, with 13 bases between the two ends. Germline V lookup: CDR1 SGHKS, CDR2 YYEKEE (reference sequence). The CDR3 loop spans 14 amino acids. CDR3 amino acids: CASSLEAGFSGYTF. The DNA for the CDR3 is TGTGCCAGCAGCTTGGAAGCGGGATTCTCTGGCTACACCTTC.

The chain employs TRBV2 and TRBJ2-7; possibly TRBD2 for D (5 bases). The germline gives CDR1 SNHLY, CDR2 FYNNEI. The CDR3 runs 14 residues. V shed 3 bases and J shed 3 bases, with 12 bases lying between them. The CDR3, as DNA: TGTGCCAGCAGTGAGGCAGGAGGATTCTACGAGCAGTACTTC. Its translation: CASSEAGGFYEQYF.

This clone came up once. The V gene is TRBV2, the J gene TRBJ1-6; the D is unclear. Germline CDR1 SNHLY, CDR2 FYNNEI. This CDR3 comprises 17 residues. The V end lost 5 bases, the J end lost 0 bases, and 14 bases lay between the germline ends. The CDR3 reads CASSPRLTSSYNSPLHF. DNA of the CDR3: TGTGCCAGCAGTCCCAGGTTGACGAGCTCCTATAATTCACCCCTCCACTTT. The full variable domain, rest sourced from reference TRBV2 and TRBJ1-6, is EPEVTQTPSHQVTQMGQEVILRCVPISNHLYFYWYRQILGQKVEFLVSFYNNEISEKSEIFDDQFSVERPDGSNFTLKIRSTKLEDSAMYFCASSPRLTSSYNSPLHFGNGTRLTVT.

The chain is built from TRBV5-6 and TRBJ2-3; TRBD1 is a possible D gene (6 bases). CDR3 size: 15 residues. Per the germline V gene, CDR1 is SGHDT and CDR2 is YYEEEE. Trimming stripped 1 base from V and 1 base from J, with 10 bases between. CDR3 DNA sequence: TGTGCCAGCAGCTTGAAATGGACAGGCACAGATACGCAGTATTTT. It codes for CASSLKWTGTDTQYF.

This clone was observed once. J is TRBJ2-7 and V is TRBV7-6, with unresolved D. V lost 4 bases and J 0 bases, leaving 10 bases between the germline ends. The CDR3 contains 14 residues. CDR1 is SGHVS and CDR2 is FNYEAQ in the germline V gene. The CDR3 coding sequence is TGTGCCAGCAGCTCGACTCCGCGCTCCTACGAGCAGTACTTC. Encoded protein: CASSSTPRSYEQYF. Based on the CDR3 plus reference TRBV7-6 and TRBJ2-7, the full variable domain is GAGVSQSPRYKVTKRGQDVALRCDPISGHVSLYWYRQALGQGPEFLTYFNYEAQQDKSGLPNDRFSAERPEGSISTLTIQRTEQRDSAMYRCASSSTPRSYEQYFGPGTRLTVT.

The gene calls are TRBV6-5 and TRBJ2-7; 9 nucleotides agree with TRBD2. The CDR3 runs 14 residues. J was trimmed by 5 bases and V by 5 bases; bases with no gene match: 7. From germline, CDR1 is MNHEY and CDR2 SVGAGI. The DNA of the CDR3 is TGTGCCAGCAGTCGTAGCGGGGGTGCGAACGAGCAGTACTTC. Protein product: CASSRSGGANEQYF.

The chain joins TRBV30 to TRBJ2-3; TRBD1 might be the D (5 bases). Germline assignment: CDR1 GTSNPN and CDR2 SVGIG (reference sequence). The CDR3 loop spans 15 amino acids. Trimming took 0 bases from V and 4 from J, leaving 14 bases between them. CDR3 coding DNA: TGTGCCTGGAGTGTAACCAGGGTAGTCGCAGATACGCAGTATTTT. This gives the protein CAWSVTRVVADTQYF.

The gene calls are TRBV9 and TRBJ2-1; D might be TRBD2 (5 bases). This CDR3 spans 15 amino acids. CDR1 is SGDLS, CDR2 YYNGEE, per germline. Trimming left V 0 bases short and J 8 bases short, with 15 bases between. CDR3 loop: CASSVGPEVADEQFF. The CDR3 nucleotides read TGTGCCAGCAGCGTAGGACCGGAGGTAGCCGATGAGCAGTTCTTC.

The chain uses TRBV2 and TRBJ2-2; unclear D gene. V gave up 3 bases and J gave up 5 bases, with 4 bases separating them. CDR1 is SNHLY and CDR2 is FYNNEI in the germline V gene. The CDR3 is made up of 12 amino acids. CDR3 residues: CASSERTGELFF. The DNA of the CDR3 is TGTGCCAGCAGTGAGAGGACCGGGGAGCTGTTTTTT.

The gene calls are TRBV5-1 and TRBJ1-6, with 7 bases matching TRBD1. Germline loops: CDR1 SGHRS, CDR2 YFSETQ. The CDR3 extends over 16 amino acids. The V and J ends lost 4 bases and 9 bases, in that order; junction bases with no gene match: 13. This CDR3 reads CASSVGNTGDFSPLHF. CDR3 DNA: TGCGCCAGCAGCGTCGGGAACACAGGGGATTTTTCACCCCTCCACTTT.

This clone appeared once. This chain links TRBV4-1 with TRBJ2-5; 7 nucleotides align to TRBD2. The CDR3 sequence is 16 residues long. CDR1 and CDR2 (germline): MGHRA, YSYEKL. V gave up 3 bases and J gave up 2 bases; unmatched junction bases: 9. The CDR3 region is CASSHPLGGVQETQYF. CDR3 bases: TGCGCCAGCAGCCACCCCTTGGGAGGGGTACAAGAGACCCAGTACTTC.

This clone has a count of ten or more. The genes are TRBV6-1 and TRBJ1-5; TRBD1 matches at 8 bases. This CDR3 has 15 amino acids. Losses at the gene ends were 4 bases for V and 2 bases for J; bases not matched to a gene: 4. Germline values: CDR1 MNHNS, CDR2 SASEGT. The chain's CDR3 is CASSVETGGNQPQHF. CDR3 in DNA: TGTGCCAGCAGTGTGGAGACAGGGGGCAATCAGCCCCAGCATTTT.

V usage is TRBV2 and J usage is TRBJ1-2; TRBD1 agrees at 7 bases. The CDR3 length is 12 residues. CDR1 and CDR2 (germline): SNHLY, FYNNEI. V lost 7 bases, J lost 5 bases, and 4 bases stayed unmatched. CDR3: CASTMTGYGYTF. Here the CDR3 DNA reads TGTGCCAGCACCATGACAGGGTATGGCTACACCTTC.

The chain links TRBV7-9 to TRBJ1-2; 10 bases are shared with TRBD1. The CDR3 is 12 amino acids. The V segment lost 10 bases and the J segment 8 bases; nucleotides outside the gene matches: 7. Germline V gene sequence: CDR1 SEHNR, CDR2 FQNEAQ (reference sequence). CDR3 sequence (DNA): TGTGCCACACGACAGGGGGCGGGAGGCTACACCTTC. Amino acids: CATRQGAGGYTF.

The V gene is TRBV18, the J gene TRBJ1-6, with D possibly TRBD1 on 5 matching bases. Germline V CDR1 and CDR2: KGHSH, LQKENI. The CDR3 contains 13 residues. Between the trimmed V and J ends, which lost 2 bases and 14 bases, there was a span of 13 bases. In nucleotides, the CDR3 is TGTGCCAGCTCACCATCTGCAGGGCGGACCCTCCACTTT. Its protein is CASSPSAGRTLHF.

The rearrangement links TRBV28 to TRBJ2-6; D is undetermined. Germline assignment: CDR1 MDHEN and CDR2 SYDVKM. The V end lost 2 bases, the J end lost 0 bases, and 5 bases lay between the germline ends. The CDR3 contains 15 residues. The CDR3 nucleotides read TGTGCCAGCAGTTTAGACTTCTCTGGGGCCAACGTCCTGACTTTC. Protein sequence: CASSLDFSGANVLTF. Complete variable domain (other parts from reference TRBV28 and TRBJ2-6): DVKVTQSSRYLVKRTGEKVFLECVQDMDHENMFWYRQDPGLGLRLIYFSYDVKMKEKGDIPEGYSVSREKKERFSLILESASTNQTSMYLCASSLDFSGANVLTFGAGSRLTVL.

The CDR3 coding sequence is TGTGCCAGCAGTGTGATACCAGCTGGAAACACCATATATTTT. It encodes CASSVIPAGNTIYF. The V call is TRBV6-1, the J call TRBJ1-3; D call uncertain. V lost 4 bases, J lost 2 bases, and 9 bases lay in between. There are 14 residues in the CDR3. CDR1 is MNHNS and CDR2 is SASEGT in the germline V gene.

CDR3 loop: CASSRLAGGTDTQYF. CDR3 bases: TGCGCCAGCAGCCGTCTAGCGGGAGGTACAGATACGCAGTATTTT. This chain connects TRBV5-1 to TRBJ2-3, with TRBD2 matching over 11 bases. Germline V gives CDR1 SGHRS, CDR2 YFSETQ. V was clipped by 4 bases and J by 3 bases; unmatched bases: 4. The CDR3 covers 15 residues.

The J gene is TRBJ1-2, the V gene TRBV5-6, with 9 bases identical to TRBD1. The V gene end was trimmed by 1 base and the J gene end by 6 bases; junction bases not matched to a gene: 10. In germline, CDR1 is SGHDT, CDR2 YYEEEE. The CDR3 totals 16 residues. Here the CDR3 reads CASSLSPGTGRDGYTF. The CDR3 nucleotides are TGTGCCAGCAGCTTGTCGCCCGGGACAGGGCGGGATGGCTACACCTTC.

The rearrangement uses TRBV30 and TRBJ2-1; TRBD2 matches 7 bases. The CDR3 runs to 15 residues. CDR1 and CDR2 from the germline V gene are GTSNPN and SVGIG (reference sequence). After removal of 0 bases from V and 8 bases from J, the junction contained 10 bases not matched to a gene. The CDR3 nucleotides read TGTGCCTGGAGTGTACGCCGGGGGGTTCCCCATGAGCAGTTCTTC. It yields the protein CAWSVRRGVPHEQFF.

The chain links TRBV6-5 to TRBJ2-7; 7 nucleotides match TRBD1. Germline V gene lookup returns CDR1 MNHEY and CDR2 SVGAGI. The V segment lost 0 bases and the J segment 1 base; nucleotides outside the gene matches: 3. The CDR3 has 15 residues. The CDR3 sequence: CASSYSRGLSYEQYF. The CDR3, as DNA: TGTGCCAGCAGTTACTCGAGGGGGCTATCCTACGAGCAGTACTTC.

This clone was counted a single time. This chain links TRBV7-8 with TRBJ2-1, with 8 bases matching TRBD2. Losses at the gene ends were 5 bases for V and 8 bases for J; bases not matched to a gene: 5. This CDR3 region has 13 residues. CDR1 and CDR2 (germline): SGHVS, FQNEAQ. CDR3 bases: TGTGCCAGCAGCCTGGGACTAGTGGATGAGCAGTTCTTC. Its protein product is CASSLGLVDEQFF.

The rearrangement links TRBV27 to TRBJ1-2, with D possibly TRBD1 on 5 matching bases. V lost 2 bases, J lost 2 bases, and 9 bases lay in between. There are 14 residues in the CDR3. The germline CDR1 and CDR2 sequences are MNHEY and SMNVEV (reference sequence). The CDR3 here is CASSLGGANYGYTF. CDR3 sequence (DNA): TGTGCCAGCAGTTTAGGAGGGGCCAACTATGGCTACACCTTC.